This T cell receptor beta chain was identified during a study of blood T cells in healthy people across ages. The CDR3 sequence is 16 residues long. CDR1 is MDHEN, CDR2 SYDVKM, per germline. V gave up 5 bases and J gave up 1 base; unmatched junction bases: 10. Using a J-beta primer mix together with a sample-barcoded 5' primer, a second PCR was run for roughly 6 to 11 cycles. MiXCR, run by TCRdb on the 5' RACE reads, gives a single entry per CDR3 protein. The table lists 800,000 to 950,000 distinct CDR3 sequences, about 29% of them singletons. A further study also used this sample, focusing on T cells of mothers and their children. According to that study: Researchers found no T cell clones that were persistent and microchimeric.

This clonotype was obtained from a middle-aged woman in good health. Material: blood. The chain uses TRBV28 and TRBJ1-1; 7 bases match TRBD1. CDR3 bases: TGTGCCAGCAGTCCCTGGGGACAGCCCGGGAACACTGAAGCTTTCTTT. Its protein product is CASSPWGQPGNTEAFF. Using reference TRBV28 and TRBJ1-1 for the parts outside the CDR3, the full variable domain is DVKVTQSSRYLVKRTGEKVFLECVQDMDHENMFWYRQDPGLGLRLIYFSYDVKMKEKGDIPEGYSVSREKKERFSLILESASTNQTSMYLCASSPWGQPGNTEAFFGQGTRLTVV.